The rows below give T cell receptor beta chains drawn from one sample of a study of CD8 T cells in Susac syndrome. TCRdb processed the immunoSEQ multiplex PCR reads anew with MiXCR; each CDR3 protein has one entry. The sample lists 300,000 to 350,000 distinct CDR3 sequences, about 90% occurring once. The sample comprised CD4+ T cells from PBMCs. Receptors were obtained from a human donor with multiple sclerosis. CDR3s include the opening cysteine and the closing phenylalanine or tryptophan. The D gene is left open where the match is weak. Some rows mark clone size as missing; the rest say once, few, many or name a class of expanded clone.

size: NA; V: TRBV6-2/TRBV6-3; D: TRBD1; J: TRBJ2-7; DNA: TGTGCCAGCAAAAGGGGACAGGGAACCTACGAGCAGTACTTC; CDR3: CASKRGQGTYEQYF
size: NA; V: TRBV6-2/TRBV6-3; D: TRBD1; J: TRBJ1-1; DNA: TGTGCCAGCACCTCTCTCCGGGACAGGGGCTTCATGAACACTGAAGCTTTCTTT; CDR3: CASTSLRDRGFMNTEAFF
size: NA; V: TRBV29-1; D: TRBD1; J: TRBJ2-7; DNA: TGCAGCGGGACAGGGGGACCAGGAGAGCAGTACTTC; CDR3: CSGTGGPGEQYF
size: NA; V: TRBV12-3/TRBV12-4; D: NA; J: TRBJ2-1; DNA: TGTGCCAGCAGTTTCCTCAGGAATGAGCAGTTCTTC; CDR3: CASSFLRNEQFF
size: once; V: TRBV6-5; D: TRBD2; J: TRBJ2-5; DNA: TGTGCCAGCAGTTACCTGAACCCGACTAGCGCCCGGGGCAGAGAGACCCAGTACTTC; CDR3: CASSYLNPTSARGRETQYF
size: NA; V: TRBV15; D: TRBD1; J: TRBJ2-7; DNA: TGTGCCACCAGCAGAGGCCACAGGGGGTACTCCTACGAGCAGTACTTC; CDR3: CATSRGHRGYSYEQYF
size: NA; V: TRBV29-1; D: NA; J: TRBJ1-2; DNA: TGCAGCGTTGATACGCCGGGACTCGCTAACTATGGCTACACCTTC; CDR3: CSVDTPGLANYGYTF
size: NA; V: TRBV30; D: TRBD2; J: TRBJ2-7; DNA: TGTGCCTGGAGTGGGGGAGCTAGCGGGGGGTTTATCAACGAGCAGTACTTC; CDR3: CAWSGGASGGFINEQYF
size: NA; V: TRBV7-2; D: NA; J: TRBJ1-1; DNA: TGTGCCAGCAGCCCCACAGGGATTGAAGCTTTCTTT; CDR3: CASSPTGIEAFF
size: NA; V: TRBV4-2; D: TRBD2; J: TRBJ2-1; DNA: TGTGCCAGCAGCCAAGAGAGAGCTAGCGGGGGGGCGAATGAGCAGTTCTTC; CDR3: CASSQERASGGANEQFF
size: NA; V: TRBV20-1; D: NA; J: TRBJ2-3; DNA: TGCAGTGCTGAGGACAGGGGGCGGCTAGCGGGAGTGACAGATACGCAGTATTTT; CDR3: CSAEDRGRLAGVTDTQYF
size: NA; V: TRBV6-2/TRBV6-3; D: NA; J: TRBJ2-2; DNA: TGTGCCAGCAGATTTAGACTAGTATCCACCGGGGAGCTGTTTTTT; CDR3: CASRFRLVSTGELFF
size: NA; V: TRBV4-3; D: TRBD1; J: TRBJ2-7; DNA: TGCGCCAGCAGCCAAGCCGCAGGGGGCCACGAGCAGTACTTC; CDR3: CASSQAAGGHEQYF
size: NA; V: TRBV18; D: NA; J: TRBJ1-1; DNA: TGTGCCAGCTCACCAGCGAACACTGAAGCTTTCTTT; CDR3: CASSPANTEAFF
size: NA; V: TRBV20-1; D: NA; J: TRBJ2-3; DNA: TGCAGTGCTTACACCGGAGCCTCCGGCACAGATACGCAGTATTTT; CDR3: CSAYTGASGTDTQYF
size: NA; V: TRBV12-3/TRBV12-4; D: TRBD1; J: TRBJ1-5; DNA: TGTGCCAGTGGACAGGTTAGCAATCAGCCCCAGCATTTT; CDR3: CASGQVSNQPQHF
size: once; V: TRBV5-1; D: NA; J: TRBJ2-1; DNA: TGCGCCAGCAGCTTGACAGAAAATGAGCAGTTCTTC; CDR3: CASSLTENEQFF
size: NA; V: TRBV18; D: NA; J: TRBJ1-1; DNA: TGTGCCAGCTCACCAATAGGACGGAGCGATGAAGCTTTCTTT; CDR3: CASSPIGRSDEAFF
size: NA; V: TRBV6-1; D: TRBD2; J: TRBJ2-2; DNA: TGTGCCAGCAGTAGGACTAGCGGGAGTTTCCAGGCCGGGGAGCTGTTTTTT; CDR3: CASSRTSGSFQAGELFF
size: once; V: TRBV19; D: NA; J: TRBJ1-3; DNA: TGTGCCAGTAGACAGAGTTCTTCTGGAAACACCATATATTTT; CDR3: CASRQSSSGNTIYF
size: NA; V: TRBV7-2; D: NA; J: TRBJ1-5; DNA: TGTGCCAGCAGCGCAAAGGGGGATCAGCCCCAGCATTTT; CDR3: CASSAKGDQPQHF
size: NA; V: TRBV5-1; D: TRBD1; J: TRBJ2-7; DNA: TGCGCCAGCAGCCCGAGGACAGGGAGTGTCAACTACGAGCAGTACTTC; CDR3: CASSPRTGSVNYEQYF
size: NA; V: TRBV9; D: TRBD1; J: TRBJ1-2; DNA: TGTGCCAGCAGCGTAGTGGGACAGGGAGGTGCTGGCTACACCTTC; CDR3: CASSVVGQGGAGYTF
size: once; V: TRBV7-2; D: NA; J: TRBJ2-4; DNA: TGTGCCAGCAGCCAACAGGCTATCGTGAACATTCAGTACTTC; CDR3: CASSQQAIVNIQYF
size: NA; V: TRBV10-3; D: TRBD1; J: TRBJ1-2; DNA: TGTGCCATCCCCAGGGGGGCAGGCAACTATGGCTACACCTTC; CDR3: CAIPRGAGNYGYTF
size: NA; V: TRBV2; D: NA; J: TRBJ2-7; DNA: TGTGCCAGCAGTGATTACCAAGGAAGCTCCTACGAGCAGTACTTC; CDR3: CASSDYQGSSYEQYF
size: NA; V: TRBV7-9; D: TRBD2; J: TRBJ2-1; DNA: TGTGCCAGCAGCTCAAAACTAGCGGGGGGGGTCAATGAGCAGTTCTTC; CDR3: CASSSKLAGGVNEQFF
size: NA; V: TRBV7-2; D: NA; J: TRBJ2-3; DNA: TGTGCCAGCAGCTTAACACCGGTTCAAGATACGCAGTATTTT; CDR3: CASSLTPVQDTQYF
size: NA; V: TRBV7-2; D: NA; J: TRBJ1-2; DNA: TGTGCCAGCAGCCCCCGCATCGACTATGGCTACACCTTC; CDR3: CASSPRIDYGYTF
size: NA; V: TRBV12-3/TRBV12-4; D: NA; J: TRBJ1-1; DNA: TGTGCCAGCAGTTTGAGGGGTTGGGACACTGAAGCTTTCTTT; CDR3: CASSLRGWDTEAFF
size: NA; V: TRBV5-1; D: NA; J: TRBJ2-7; DNA: TGCGCCAGCAGCTTGCGGGGTGATGGGGACGAGCAGTACTTC; CDR3: CASSLRGDGDEQYF
size: NA; V: TRBV20-1; D: NA; J: TRBJ2-1; DNA: TGCAGTGCTAGCCTGAGGTCGGTCAATGAGCAGTTCTTC; CDR3: CSASLRSVNEQFF
size: NA; V: TRBV19; D: TRBD1; J: TRBJ1-5; DNA: TGTGCCAGTAATAAAGGGACAGGGACCCTCAATCAGCCCCAGCATTTT; CDR3: CASNKGTGTLNQPQHF
size: NA; V: TRBV27; D: TRBD1; J: TRBJ1-2; DNA: TGTGCCAGCAGTTTACTTTCGACAGGGCGCTACACCTTC; CDR3: CASSLLSTGRYTF
size: NA; V: TRBV6-1; D: NA; J: TRBJ1-4; DNA: TGTGCCAGCAGTGTTGGGGCAACTAATGAAAAACTGTTTTTT; CDR3: CASSVGATNEKLFF
size: NA; V: TRBV3-1; D: TRBD1; J: TRBJ1-3; DNA: TGTGCCAGCAGCATCGACAGGGCCTCTGGAAACACCATATATTTT; CDR3: CASSIDRASGNTIYF
size: NA; V: TRBV2; D: NA; J: TRBJ1-5; DNA: TGTGCCAGCAGAGGGGCAAGGAGGGGGCCCCAGCATTTT; CDR3: CASRGARRGPQHF
size: NA; V: TRBV11-2; D: TRBD2; J: TRBJ2-1; DNA: TGTGCCAGCAGCTTGGGACTAGCGGGAGGTAGGATCAATGAGCAGTTCTTC; CDR3: CASSLGLAGGRINEQFF
size: NA; V: TRBV5-1; D: NA; J: TRBJ2-3; DNA: TGCGCCAGCAGCTTGGAGGGTAACACAGATACGCAGTATTTT; CDR3: CASSLEGNTDTQYF
size: NA; V: TRBV3-1; D: NA; J: TRBJ1-5; DNA: TGTGCCAGCAGCCAAGATTCTACAGGGAATCAGCCCCAGCATTTT; CDR3: CASSQDSTGNQPQHF
size: NA; V: TRBV29-1; D: NA; J: TRBJ1-1; DNA: TGCAGCGTTGGACGGGCCGAGGGAACTGAAGCTTTCTTT; CDR3: CSVGRAEGTEAFF
size: NA; V: TRBV5-6; D: NA; J: TRBJ2-5; DNA: TGTGCCAGCAGCTTGGGGCCTCCCCTCCTACAAGAGACCCAGTACTTC; CDR3: CASSLGPPLLQETQYF
size: NA; V: TRBV12-3/TRBV12-4; D: NA; J: TRBJ1-5; DNA: TGTGCCAGCAGTTTCACCCAACAGGGTCAGCCCCAGCATTTT; CDR3: CASSFTQQGQPQHF
size: few; V: TRBV12-3/TRBV12-4; D: TRBD1; J: TRBJ2-2; DNA: TGTGCCAGCAGTTTAGGACAGGGCACCGGGGAGCTGTTTTTT; CDR3: CASSLGQGTGELFF
size: NA; V: TRBV20-1; D: TRBD1; J: TRBJ1-5; DNA: TGCAGTGCTCGGGGACAGGGGGATCAGCCCCAGCATTTT; CDR3: CSARGQGDQPQHF
size: NA; V: TRBV5-1; D: NA; J: TRBJ2-1; DNA: TGCGCCAGCAGTTTTCCTAGTGTCGATGAGCAGTTCTTC; CDR3: CASSFPSVDEQFF
size: NA; V: TRBV20-1; D: TRBD1; J: TRBJ1-2; DNA: TGCAGGGTCGGACAGGGCTTAGCCTATGGCTACACCTTC; CDR3: CRVGQGLAYGYTF
size: NA; V: TRBV19; D: TRBD2; J: TRBJ2-7; DNA: TGTGCCAGTAGTATGAAAAGGCGGGGACGGGGGGACTCCTACGAGCAGTACTTC; CDR3: CASSMKRRGRGDSYEQYF
size: NA; V: TRBV7-9; D: TRBD1; J: TRBJ2-7; DNA: TGTGCCAGCAGCTTACGGACAGGGCCTGGCGAGCAGTACTTC; CDR3: CASSLRTGPGEQYF
size: NA; V: TRBV30; D: NA; J: TRBJ1-1; DNA: TGTGCCTGGAGTGGGTCGGAGAACACTGAAGCTTTCTTT; CDR3: CAWSGSENTEAFF
size: NA; V: TRBV7-8; D: NA; J: TRBJ2-5; DNA: TGTGCCAGCAGCCTAGGGCGTTTACCAGAGACCCAGTACTTC; CDR3: CASSLGRLPETQYF
size: once; V: TRBV3-1; D: TRBD2; J: TRBJ2-7; DNA: TGTGCCAGCCTTAAGCGGGGGACCTACGAGCAGTACTTC; CDR3: CASLKRGTYEQYF
size: NA; V: TRBV5-6; D: NA; J: TRBJ1-6; DNA: TGTGCCAGCAGCCACGGAAGCAAGTACTCCTATAATTCACCCCTCCACTTT; CDR3: CASSHGSKYSYNSPLHF
size: NA; V: TRBV7-2; D: TRBD2; J: TRBJ2-7; DNA: TGTGCCAGCAGCTCGGGGGGGCAGGGCCGCTACGAGCAGTACTTC; CDR3: CASSSGGQGRYEQYF
size: NA; V: TRBV24-1; D: NA; J: TRBJ2-3; DNA: TGTGCCACCGCGAGGCCGGGGACAGATACGCAGTATTTT; CDR3: CATARPGTDTQYF
size: NA; V: TRBV20-1; D: NA; J: TRBJ1-4; DNA: TGCAGTGCTAGAGATGTCCAGCCTAATGAAAAACTGTTTTTT; CDR3: CSARDVQPNEKLFF
size: NA; V: TRBV5-1; D: NA; J: TRBJ1-1; DNA: TGCGCCAGCAGCTTGGCCCGTGACGCGAACACTGAAGCTTTCTTT; CDR3: CASSLARDANTEAFF
size: NA; V: TRBV11-2; D: NA; J: TRBJ1-6; DNA: TGTGCCAGCAGCTTATCAGGGTGGTATTCACCCCTCCACTTT; CDR3: CASSLSGWYSPLHF
size: NA; V: TRBV24-1; D: TRBD1; J: TRBJ1-4; DNA: TGTGCCACCAGTGACCCCGGACAGGGCCCTAATGAAAAACTGTTTTTT; CDR3: CATSDPGQGPNEKLFF